This T cell receptor (beta chain) is drawn from a study of blood T cell repertoires in COVID-19 (dated by TCRdb to about 2020). In the study overall: Collaborator samples came from the United States, Italy and Spain and covered acute and convalescent phases of COVID-19. The sample metadata nearly always contained a de-identified subject ID, COVID-19 status, age in years and sex. Where available, HLA class I and class II types were obtained from metadata supplied by the sample provider rather than from assay-based typing. The repertoires were made available in a free public database intended to serve as a resource for research on the immune response to SARS-CoV-2. The samples were drawn from the first 160 participants of the ongoing ImmuneRACE study and from 950 to 1,500 subjects provided by 6 global collaborators. The material from the prospective study consisted of cDNA or gDNA derived from T cells, B-cell-depleted T cells, or PBMCs. Subjects who had been exposed to COVID-19, were actively infected with it, or had recovered from it provided the deeply sampled blood TCRbeta repertoires that made up the dataset. Study-wide findings and limitations: Clinical and demographic metadata were provided uncurated, with the amount varying by source and participant.

V and J lose 1 base and 6 bases, and a span of 13 bases separates them. The CDR3 runs 14 residues from the cysteine to the phenylalanine. Only the CDR3 part of the read is kept: 42 bases, read in frame from the first base. The germline V gene encodes CDR1 SGHTA and CDR2 FQGTGA. TCRbeta CDR3 regions were amplified from genomic DNA by means of the immunoSEQ Assay, a bias-controlled multiplex PCR. Processing in the source paper ran as follows. Nucleated cell counts per sample were estimated from amplification of reference gene primers within the assay. To quantify the absolute abundance of each unique TCRbeta CDR3 rearrangement, sequence reads were collapsed and filtered. For each sample, productive Simpson clonality was calculated as the square root of Simpson's diversity index over productive rearrangements. TCRdb provides this immuneACCESS table in a form limited to in-frame rearrangements. Some clones are lacking; in checked studies, under half of them reflect an unresolved V gene, and why the rest are absent is not known. Clonal size and the V and J genes are those of that table, whereas D and trimming came from the DNA. This sample comprises around 97,000 clones, 89% of them detected only once. The ten largest clonotypes hold 3.5% of the sample.

Collaborating institutions collected whole blood in K2EDTA tubes following their own protocols. For TCRbeta analysis, collaborator samples were shipped as frozen whole blood, as isolated PBMCs, or as DNA extracted from either sample type. Concerning this clone: Its antigen is not yet known. Base qualities are not at hand, and no much larger clone is one base apart.

This TCR derives from a woman aged 55 to 70 with acute or convalescent COVID-19. The rearrangement joined TRBV7-3 to TRBJ2-7; 6 matching bases give a weak D call of TRBD2. Material: peripheral blood. The sequence in DNA is TGTGCCAGCAGCTTAATGGGCGGGATGAGCGAGCAGTACTTC. The resulting protein is CASSLMGGMSEQYF.